These T cell receptor beta chains were read from a single sample in a study of response to subunit inactivated influenza vaccine. TCRdb processed the RT-PCR reads anew with MiXCR; each CDR3 protein has one entry. In the table there are just under 250,000 distinct CDR3 sequences, roughly an eighth of which are singletons. Here the sequenced sample was non-naive T cells sorted from PBMCs, taken around 15 days before vaccination. The receptors come from a man aged 45 to 65 who received an inactivated influenza vaccine. The conserved cysteine and the conserved F or W are not part of the CDR3 here. Rows may omit the clone size; those that give it use once, few, many or a size class.

j_gene,v_gene,abundance,CDR3aa
TRBJ1-1,TRBV11-1,few,ASSPTGLDTEAF
TRBJ1-6,TRBV7-2,-,ASKGTGGALGSPLH
TRBJ1-2,TRBV27,few,ASSRGVNYGYT
TRBJ2-3,TRBV10-2,many,ASKTGGPDTQY
TRBJ2-7,TRBV6-2/TRBV6-3,-,ASRLAGEHEQY
TRBJ2-7,TRBV29-1,-,SVALAGGPYEQY
TRBJ1-4,TRBV11-2,few,ASSPTWAGEKLF
TRBJ1-1,TRBV19,many,ASSKQDTEAF
TRBJ1-6,TRBV11-2,many,ASSLKYEGGSYNSPLH
TRBJ2-7,TRBV5-1,few,ASSSLGGAHEQY
TRBJ1-2,TRBV12-3/TRBV12-4,-,ASSNMGQGYT
TRBJ2-2,TRBV12-3/TRBV12-4,-,ASSLFAGGNTGELF
TRBJ1-1,TRBV28,few,ASSGGGLGVPEAF
TRBJ1-5,TRBV6-2/TRBV6-3,-,ASKLGGITQPQH
TRBJ1-3,TRBV7-2,-,ASSLSSGNTIY
TRBJ1-2,TRBV20-1,-,SAHPADRGYGYT
TRBJ2-3,TRBV11-3,-,ASSPRSGGGTDTQY
TRBJ2-5,TRBV20-1,many,SASTLTSGGQTQY
TRBJ2-2,TRBV7-2,-,ASSRSRSGELF
TRBJ2-1,TRBV5-1,many,ASSLGGTSYNEQF
TRBJ2-3,TRBV20-1,-,SAQKTSGADTQY
TRBJ2-3,TRBV12-3/TRBV12-4,-,ASSLSGRTDTQY
TRBJ2-7,TRBV3-1,many,ASSQALVAGAYEQY
TRBJ1-2,TRBV3-1,-,ASSRNRGGYT
TRBJ2-3,TRBV4-2,few,ASSQDSQQSTDTQY
TRBJ1-5,TRBV19,few,ASSTTLLRRRAEQPQH
TRBJ2-3,TRBV29-1,-,SVGPSGRTDTQY
TRBJ1-1,TRBV6-6,many,ASGRPGEEAF
TRBJ1-1,TRBV9,many,ASSATLGYGSNTEAF
TRBJ2-5,TRBV6-1,few,ASSQGGRETQY
TRBJ1-1,TRBV7-2,many,ASSFALRNTEAF
TRBJ2-6,TRBV3-1,few,ASSFSGQGTVGANVLT
TRBJ2-3,TRBV7-6,many,ASSSGQGTDTQY
TRBJ2-3,TRBV11-3,few,ASSFLSTRDTQY
TRBJ2-3,TRBV3-1,many,ASSQVGLAEKTTHIDTQY
TRBJ2-7,TRBV3-1,-,ASSQGWDRPSEQY
TRBJ1-1,TRBV4-3,few,ASSLGRGGTEAF
TRBJ2-2,TRBV15,-,ATSRTPGLAVITGELF
TRBJ2-3,TRBV2,many,ASSVFGHPSTDTQY
TRBJ2-3,TRBV20-1,many,SARDSKRNTDTQY
TRBJ2-5,TRBV20-1,-,SASKERETQY
TRBJ2-3,TRBV29-1,few,SVGLRASTDTQY
TRBJ2-7,TRBV14,many,ASSQGTVEQY
TRBJ2-7,TRBV20-1,-,SASTPRRGPYEQY
TRBJ2-7,TRBV30,few,AWTDEKGYEQY
TRBJ2-7,TRBV20-1,-,SARSIEQY
TRBJ2-3,TRBV15,many,ATSTRGLAGSDTQY
TRBJ1-1,TRBV20-1,many,SATRGGNTEAF